This T cell receptor beta chain was captured in a study of OX40 agonist ivuxolimab in advanced cancers. Findings and limits, study-wide: Relative to CD4+, CD8+ T cells held more expanded clones on average. In the expanded peripheral T cells, antigen specificity was never determined.

Assay used: immunoSEQ multiplex PCR; TCRdb lists only in-frame clones, some missing. The data hold some 35,000 clones, with around 83% observed a single time. A remark on this clone: The target antigen is unknown.

The CDR3 has 12 amino acids. CDR1 is SGHRS and CDR2 is YFSETQ in the germline V gene. Trimming took off 1 base at V and 4 bases at J, with 5 bases between the two ends. The sequencing used CD4+ or CD8+ T cells sorted from blood, collected in a trial of the OX40 agonist ivuxolimab. This TCR derives from an adult with an advanced solid tumor such as melanoma, head and neck, liver or kidney cancer. The chain employs TRBV5-1 and TRBJ1-1; D not resolved. CDR3 coding DNA: TGCGCCAGCAGCTTGACCGGCACTGAAGCTTTCTTT. This gives the protein CASSLTGTEAFF.